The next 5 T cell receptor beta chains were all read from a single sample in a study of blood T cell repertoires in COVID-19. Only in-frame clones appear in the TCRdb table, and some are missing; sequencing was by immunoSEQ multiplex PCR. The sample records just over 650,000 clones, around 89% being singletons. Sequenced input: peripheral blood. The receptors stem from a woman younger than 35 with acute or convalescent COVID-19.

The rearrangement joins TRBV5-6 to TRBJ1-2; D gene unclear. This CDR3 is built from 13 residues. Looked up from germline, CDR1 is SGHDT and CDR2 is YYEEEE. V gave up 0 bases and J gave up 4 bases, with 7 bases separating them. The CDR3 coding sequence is TGTGCCAGCAGCTTGGTAACAGTCTATGGCTACACCTTC. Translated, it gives CASSLVTVYGYTF.

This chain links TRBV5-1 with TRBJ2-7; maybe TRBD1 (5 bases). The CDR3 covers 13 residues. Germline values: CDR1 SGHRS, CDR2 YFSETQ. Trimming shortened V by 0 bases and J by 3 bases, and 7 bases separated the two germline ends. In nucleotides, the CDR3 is TGCGCCAGCAGCTTGGTAGGGGACTACGAGCAGTACTTC. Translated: CASSLVGDYEQYF. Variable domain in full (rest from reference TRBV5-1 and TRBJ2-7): KAGVTQTPRYLIKTRGQQVTLSCSPISGHRSVSWYQQTPGQGLQFLFEYFSETQRNKGNFPGRFSGRQFSNSRSEMNVSTLELGDSALYLCASSLVGDYEQYFGPGTRLTVT.

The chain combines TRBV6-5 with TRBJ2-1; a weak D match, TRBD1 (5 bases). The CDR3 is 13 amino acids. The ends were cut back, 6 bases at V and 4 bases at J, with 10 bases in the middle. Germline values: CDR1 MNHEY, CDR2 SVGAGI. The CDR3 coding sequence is TGTGCCAGCAGAGCAGACAGTTACAATGAGCAGTTCTTC. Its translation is CASRADSYNEQFF.

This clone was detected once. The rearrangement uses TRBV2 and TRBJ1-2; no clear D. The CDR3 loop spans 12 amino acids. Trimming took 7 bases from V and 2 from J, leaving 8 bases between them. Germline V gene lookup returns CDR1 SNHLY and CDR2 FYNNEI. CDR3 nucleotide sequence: TGTGCCAGCAAGCACAGAAACTATGGCTACACCTTC. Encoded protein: CASKHRNYGYTF.

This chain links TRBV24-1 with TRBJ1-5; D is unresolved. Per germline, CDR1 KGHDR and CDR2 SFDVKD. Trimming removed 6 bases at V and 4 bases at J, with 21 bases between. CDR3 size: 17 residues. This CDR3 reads CATSSSQHASGNQPQHF. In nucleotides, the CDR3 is TGTGCCACCAGTTCGTCACAGCACGCCAGCGGAAATCAGCCCCAGCATTTT.